This TCR beta chain was recovered during a study of shared clonotypes between healthy human individuals. Study summary: Three CD4 naive, three CD4 memory, two CD8 naive and one CD8 memory plate were used per donor. Findings of the study overall: A reduction in generation probabilities was seen for non-shared clonotypes relative to those shared by all four donors. Sampling covered nothing but blood. Tissue TCR repertoires likely differ from those found in blood.

There are 15 residues in the CDR3. Germline V gene lookup returns CDR1 LNHDA and CDR2 SQIVND (reference sequence). V trimming: 4 bases; J trimming: 1 base; junction bases outside the gene matches: 3. Points on this clone: Its antigen is as yet unknown.

Execution of the assay was at deep level. Profiled with immunoSEQ multiplex PCR; TCRdb holds only in-frame clones, not every one. The data contain approximately 720,000 clones, about two thirds of them seen just once; the ten biggest clones take up around 1.8%. The receptor was derived from a woman in her twenties or thirties in good health. The sample consisted of memory CD4+ T cells sorted from blood. Subset here: CD45RA-negative fraction. The chain combines TRBV19 with TRBJ2-2, with TRBD2 identical over 7 bases. Here the CDR3 DNA reads TGTGCCAGTAGTACACAGCGGGGGAACACCGGGGAGCTGTTTTTT. This translates into CASSTQRGNTGELFF.